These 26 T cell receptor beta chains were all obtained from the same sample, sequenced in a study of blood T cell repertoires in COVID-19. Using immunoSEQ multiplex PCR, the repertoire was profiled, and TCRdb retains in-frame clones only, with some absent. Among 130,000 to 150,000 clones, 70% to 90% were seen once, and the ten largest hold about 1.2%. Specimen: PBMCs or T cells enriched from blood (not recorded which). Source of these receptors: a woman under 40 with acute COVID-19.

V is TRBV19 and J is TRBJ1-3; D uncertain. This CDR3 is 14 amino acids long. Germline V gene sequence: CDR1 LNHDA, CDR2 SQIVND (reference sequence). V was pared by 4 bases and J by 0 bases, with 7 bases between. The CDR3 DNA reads TGTGCCAGTAGTACAGCGAACTCTGGAAACACCATATATTTT. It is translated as CASSTANSGNTIYF.

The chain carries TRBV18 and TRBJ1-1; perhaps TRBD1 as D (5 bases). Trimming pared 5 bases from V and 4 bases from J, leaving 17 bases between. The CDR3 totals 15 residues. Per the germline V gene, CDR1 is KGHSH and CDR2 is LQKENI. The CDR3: CASSKGAQGPTEAFF. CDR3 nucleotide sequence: TGTGCCAGCTCAAAAGGGGCGCAGGGTCCCACTGAAGCTTTCTTT.

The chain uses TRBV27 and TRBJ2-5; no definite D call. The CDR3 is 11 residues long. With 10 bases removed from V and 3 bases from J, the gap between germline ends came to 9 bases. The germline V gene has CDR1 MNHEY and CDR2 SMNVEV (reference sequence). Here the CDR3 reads CATDTEETQYF. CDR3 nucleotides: TGTGCCACCGACACAGAAGAGACCCAGTACTTC.

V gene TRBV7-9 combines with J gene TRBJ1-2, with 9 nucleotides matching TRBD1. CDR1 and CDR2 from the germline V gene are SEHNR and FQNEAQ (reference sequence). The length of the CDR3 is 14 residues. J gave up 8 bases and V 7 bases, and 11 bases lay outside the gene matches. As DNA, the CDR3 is TGTGCCAGCACCCGGACCGGGGACAGGGACGGCTACACCTTC. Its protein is CASTRTGDRDGYTF.

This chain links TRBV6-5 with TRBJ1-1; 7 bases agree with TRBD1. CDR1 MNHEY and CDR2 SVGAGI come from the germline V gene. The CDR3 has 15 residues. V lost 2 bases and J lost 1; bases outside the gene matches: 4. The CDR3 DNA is TGTGCCAGCAGTTACCAGGGGGTAGGGAACACTGAAGCTTTCTTT. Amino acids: CASSYQGVGNTEAFF.

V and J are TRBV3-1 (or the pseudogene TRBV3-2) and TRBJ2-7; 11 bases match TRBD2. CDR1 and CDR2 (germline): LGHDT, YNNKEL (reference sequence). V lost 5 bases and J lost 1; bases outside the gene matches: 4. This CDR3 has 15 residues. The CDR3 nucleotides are TGTGCCAGCAGCACCGGGACTAGCGGTTCCTACGAGCAGTACTTC. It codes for CASSTGTSGSYEQYF.

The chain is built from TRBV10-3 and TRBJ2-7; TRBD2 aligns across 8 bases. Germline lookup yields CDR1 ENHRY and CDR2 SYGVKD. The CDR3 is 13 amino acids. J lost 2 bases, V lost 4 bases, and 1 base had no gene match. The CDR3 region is CAISAGRAYEQYF. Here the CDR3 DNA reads TGTGCCATCAGTGCCGGGAGGGCCTACGAGCAGTACTTC.

Here the CDR3 reads CASSLQGTLGTEAFF. The CDR3 region has the DNA TGTGCCAGCAGTTTACAGGGCACGTTGGGCACTGAAGCTTTCTTT. This sequence joins TRBV28 and TRBJ1-1; D might be TRBD1 (5 bases). Trimming shortened V by 2 bases and J by 4 bases, and 14 bases separated the two germline ends. Germline CDR1 MDHEN, CDR2 SYDVKM. The CDR3 length is 15 residues. Variable domain in full (rest from reference TRBV28 and TRBJ1-1): DVKVTQSSRYLVKRTGEKVFLECVQDMDHENMFWYRQDPGLGLRLIYFSYDVKMKEKGDIPEGYSVSREKKERFSLILESASTNQTSMYLCASSLQGTLGTEAFFGQGTRLTVV.

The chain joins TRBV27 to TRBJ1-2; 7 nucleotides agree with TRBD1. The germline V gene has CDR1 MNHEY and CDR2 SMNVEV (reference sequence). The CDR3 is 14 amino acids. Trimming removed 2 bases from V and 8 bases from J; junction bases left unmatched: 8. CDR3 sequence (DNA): TGTGCCAGCAGTTTAGGAGGGGGCCGGTACGGCTACACCTTC. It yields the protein CASSLGGGRYGYTF.

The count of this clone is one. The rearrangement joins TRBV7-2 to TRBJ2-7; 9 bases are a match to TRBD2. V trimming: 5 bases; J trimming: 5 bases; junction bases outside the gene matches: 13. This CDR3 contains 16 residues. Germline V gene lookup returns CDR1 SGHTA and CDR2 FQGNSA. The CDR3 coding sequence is TGTGCCAGCAGCACTCGACTAGCGGTGGCTCTGAACGAGCAGTACTTC. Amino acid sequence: CASSTRLAVALNEQYF.

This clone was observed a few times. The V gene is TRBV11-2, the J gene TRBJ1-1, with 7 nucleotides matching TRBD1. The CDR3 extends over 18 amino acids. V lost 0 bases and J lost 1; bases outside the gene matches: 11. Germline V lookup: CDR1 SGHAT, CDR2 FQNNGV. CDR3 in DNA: TGTGCCAGCAGCTTAGAACCGGTAATGGGACAGCAGAACACTGAAGCTTTCTTT. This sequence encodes CASSLEPVMGQQNTEAFF.

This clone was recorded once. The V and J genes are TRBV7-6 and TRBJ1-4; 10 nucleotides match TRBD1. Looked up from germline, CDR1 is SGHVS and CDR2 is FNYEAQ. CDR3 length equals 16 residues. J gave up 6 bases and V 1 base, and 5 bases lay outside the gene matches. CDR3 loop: CASSLETGTGDEKLFF. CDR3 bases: TGTGCCAGCAGCTTAGAAACCGGGACAGGGGATGAAAAACTGTTTTTT.

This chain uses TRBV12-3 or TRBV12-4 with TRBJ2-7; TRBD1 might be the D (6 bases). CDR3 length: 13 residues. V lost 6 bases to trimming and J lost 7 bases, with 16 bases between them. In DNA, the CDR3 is TGTGCCAGCAGCCCCCAGGGGTCGGGAGAGCAGTACTTC. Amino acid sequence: CASSPQGSGEQYF.

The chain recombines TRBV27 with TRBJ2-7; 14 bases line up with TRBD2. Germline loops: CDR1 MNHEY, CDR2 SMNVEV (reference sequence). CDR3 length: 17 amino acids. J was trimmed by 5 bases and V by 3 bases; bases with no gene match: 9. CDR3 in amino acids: CASSLGGGTSGSHEQYF. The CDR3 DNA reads TGTGCCAGCAGTTTGGGCGGGGGGACTAGCGGGAGCCACGAGCAGTACTTC.

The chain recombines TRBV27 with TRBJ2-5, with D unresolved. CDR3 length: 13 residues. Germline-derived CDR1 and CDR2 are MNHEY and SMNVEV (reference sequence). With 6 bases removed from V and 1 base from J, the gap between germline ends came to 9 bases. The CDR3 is CASSVSRQETQYF. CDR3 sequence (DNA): TGTGCCAGCAGCGTGTCGCGCCAAGAGACCCAGTACTTC.

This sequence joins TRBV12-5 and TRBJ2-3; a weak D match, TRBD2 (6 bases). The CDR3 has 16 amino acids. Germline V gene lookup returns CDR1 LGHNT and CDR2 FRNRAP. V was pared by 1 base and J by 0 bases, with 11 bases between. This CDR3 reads CASGLGLAASTDTQYF. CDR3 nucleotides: TGTGCTAGTGGTTTGGGTTTAGCGGCTAGCACAGATACGCAGTATTTT. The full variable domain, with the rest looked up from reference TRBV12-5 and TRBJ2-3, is DARVTQTPRHKVTEMGQEVTMRCQPILGHNTVFWYRQTMMQGLELLAYFRNRAPLDDSGMPKDRFSAEMPDATLATLKIQPSEPRDSAVYFCASGLGLAASTDTQYFGPGTRLTVL.

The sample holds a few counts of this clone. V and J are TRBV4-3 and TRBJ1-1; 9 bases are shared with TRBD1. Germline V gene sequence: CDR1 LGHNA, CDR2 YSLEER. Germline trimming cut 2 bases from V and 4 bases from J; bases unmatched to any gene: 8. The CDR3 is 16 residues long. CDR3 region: CASSQLQGAVITEAFF. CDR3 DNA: TGCGCCAGCAGCCAACTACAGGGGGCCGTTATCACTGAAGCTTTCTTT.

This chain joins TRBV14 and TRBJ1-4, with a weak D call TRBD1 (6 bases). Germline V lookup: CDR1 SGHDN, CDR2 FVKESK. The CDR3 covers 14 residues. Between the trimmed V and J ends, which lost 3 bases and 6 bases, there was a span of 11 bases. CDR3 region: CASSQTGRDEKLFF. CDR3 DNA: TGTGCCAGCAGCCAGACAGGAAGGGATGAAAAACTGTTTTTT.

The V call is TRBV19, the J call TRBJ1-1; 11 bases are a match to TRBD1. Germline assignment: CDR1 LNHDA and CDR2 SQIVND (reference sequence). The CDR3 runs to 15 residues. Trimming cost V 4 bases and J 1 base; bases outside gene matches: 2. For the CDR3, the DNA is TGTGCCAGTAGTACGGGACAGGGGGGGAACACTGAAGCTTTCTTT. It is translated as CASSTGQGGNTEAFF. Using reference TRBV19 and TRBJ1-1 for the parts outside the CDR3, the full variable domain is DGGITQSPKYLFRKEGQNVTLSCEQNLNHDAMYWYRQDPGQGLRLIYYSQIVNDFQKGDIAEGYSVSREKKESFPLTVTSAQKNPTAFYLCASSTGQGGNTEAFFGQGTRLTVV.

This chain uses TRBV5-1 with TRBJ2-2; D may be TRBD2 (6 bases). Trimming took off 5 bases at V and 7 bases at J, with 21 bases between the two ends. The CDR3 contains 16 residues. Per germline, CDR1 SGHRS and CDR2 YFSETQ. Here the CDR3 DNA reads TGCGCCAGCAGTGCGAGGGGAGGAGGCGGTATCGGGGAGCTGTTTTTT. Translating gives CASSARGGGGIGELFF.

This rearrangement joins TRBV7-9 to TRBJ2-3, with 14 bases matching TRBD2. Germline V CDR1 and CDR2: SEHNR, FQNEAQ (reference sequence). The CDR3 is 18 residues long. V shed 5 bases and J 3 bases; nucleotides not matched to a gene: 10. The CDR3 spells CASSDPGLAGVRTDTQYF. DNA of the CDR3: TGTGCCAGCAGCGACCCGGGACTAGCGGGAGTAAGGACAGATACGCAGTATTTT.

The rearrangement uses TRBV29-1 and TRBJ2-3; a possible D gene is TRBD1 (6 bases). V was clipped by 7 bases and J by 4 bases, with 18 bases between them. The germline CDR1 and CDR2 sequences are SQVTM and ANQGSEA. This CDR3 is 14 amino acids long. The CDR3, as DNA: TGCAGCGCCTTAACAGGGAATTGGGCAGATACGCAGTATTTT. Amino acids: CSALTGNWADTQYF.

The CDR3 is CASRGGGGTGELFF. CDR3 bases: TGCGCCAGCAGAGGGGGAGGGGGCACCGGGGAGCTGTTTTTT. The V call is TRBV5-1, the J call TRBJ2-2; maybe TRBD2 (7 bases). Per the germline V gene, CDR1 is SGHRS and CDR2 is YFSETQ. The CDR3 covers 14 residues. The germline V and J ends were trimmed by 5 bases and 4 bases, with 12 bases remaining between them.

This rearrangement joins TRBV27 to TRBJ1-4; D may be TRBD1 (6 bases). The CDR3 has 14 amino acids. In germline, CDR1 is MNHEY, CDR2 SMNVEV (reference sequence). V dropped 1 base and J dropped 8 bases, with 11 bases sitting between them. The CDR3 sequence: CASSLWAGEEKLFF. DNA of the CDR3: TGTGCCAGCAGTTTATGGGCAGGGGAAGAAAAACTGTTTTTT.

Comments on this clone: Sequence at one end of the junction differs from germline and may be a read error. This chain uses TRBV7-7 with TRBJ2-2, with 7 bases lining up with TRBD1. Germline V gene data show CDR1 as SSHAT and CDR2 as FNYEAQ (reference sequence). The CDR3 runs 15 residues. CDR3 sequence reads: CASSSRTGNTGELFF. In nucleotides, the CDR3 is TGTGCTAGCAGCTCTCGGACAGGGAACACCGGGGAGCTGTTTTTT. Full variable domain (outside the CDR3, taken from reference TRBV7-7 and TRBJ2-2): GAGVSQSPRYKVTKRGQDVTLRCDPISSHATLYWYQQALGQGPEFLTYFNYEAQPDKSGLPSDRFSAERPEGSISTLTIQRTEQRDSAMYRCASSSRTGNTGELFFGEGSRLTVL.

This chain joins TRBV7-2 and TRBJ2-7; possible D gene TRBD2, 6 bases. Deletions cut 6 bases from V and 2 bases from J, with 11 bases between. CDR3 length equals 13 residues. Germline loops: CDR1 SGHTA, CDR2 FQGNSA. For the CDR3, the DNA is TGTGCCAGCAGATTTAGCGGTGCCTACGAGCAGTACTTC. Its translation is CASRFSGAYEQYF.